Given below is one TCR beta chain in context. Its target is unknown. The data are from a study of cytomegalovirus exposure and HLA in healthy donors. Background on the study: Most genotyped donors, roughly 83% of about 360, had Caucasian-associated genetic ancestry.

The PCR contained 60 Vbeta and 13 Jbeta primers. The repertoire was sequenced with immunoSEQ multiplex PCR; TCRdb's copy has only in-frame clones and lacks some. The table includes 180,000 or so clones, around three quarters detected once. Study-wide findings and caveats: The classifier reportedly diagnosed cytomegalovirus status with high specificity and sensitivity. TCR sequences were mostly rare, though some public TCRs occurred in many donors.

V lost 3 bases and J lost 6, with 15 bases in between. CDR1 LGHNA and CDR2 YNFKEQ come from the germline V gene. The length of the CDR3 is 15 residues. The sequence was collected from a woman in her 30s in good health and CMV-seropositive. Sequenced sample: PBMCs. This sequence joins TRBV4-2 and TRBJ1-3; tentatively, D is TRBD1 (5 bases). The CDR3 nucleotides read TGTGCCAGCAGCCAGGGGGGGGGATTCGAAAACACCATATATTTT. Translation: CASSQGGGFENTIYF.